This TCR beta chain was sequenced for a study of blood T cell repertoires in COVID-19. Study at large: Both acute and convalescent COVID-19 samples were obtained from the United States, Italy and Spain.

Per the authors' pipeline: Nucleated cell number was recorded as an estimate derived from reference gene primer amplification. Assay: immunoSEQ multiplex PCR; the TCRdb copy retains only in-frame clones and omits some. The DNA was the basis for D and trimming; V, J and clone size are from that table. Among around 230,000 clones listed, approximately 84% were seen once. The germline CDR1 and CDR2 sequences are LNHDA and SQIVND (reference sequence). The CDR3 consists of 14 residues. The V gene lost 5 bases and the J gene lost 3 bases, with 13 bases spanning the gap. Specimen: PBMCs or T cells enriched from blood (not recorded which). This clonotype originated in a woman in her 40s with acute COVID-19. The chain couples TRBV19 to TRBJ1-1; no reliable D call. CDR3 amino acids: CASSPRAGYTEAFF. The CDR3 nucleotides read TGTGCCAGTAGTCCGAGGGCGGGCTACACTGAAGCTTTCTTT.